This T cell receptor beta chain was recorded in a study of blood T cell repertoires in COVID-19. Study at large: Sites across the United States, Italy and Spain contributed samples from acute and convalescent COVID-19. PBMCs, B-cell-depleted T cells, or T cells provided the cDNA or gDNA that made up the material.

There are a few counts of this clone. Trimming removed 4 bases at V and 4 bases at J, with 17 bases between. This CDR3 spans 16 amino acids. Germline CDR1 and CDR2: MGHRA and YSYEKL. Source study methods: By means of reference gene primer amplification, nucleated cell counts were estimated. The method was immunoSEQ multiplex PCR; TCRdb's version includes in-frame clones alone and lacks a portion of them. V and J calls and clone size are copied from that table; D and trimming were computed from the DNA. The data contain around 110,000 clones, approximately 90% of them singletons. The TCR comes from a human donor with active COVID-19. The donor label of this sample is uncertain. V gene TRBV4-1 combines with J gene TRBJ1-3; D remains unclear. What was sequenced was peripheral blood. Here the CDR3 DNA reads TGCGCCAGCAGCCCCGGCCCGCAGGTTAACGGAAACACCATATATTTT. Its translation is CASSPGPQVNGNTIYF.